The sequence of this T cell receptor beta chain was determined in a study (dated by TCRdb to about 2015). Regarding the study in general: The study tested whether tumor-infiltrating Tregs in breast cancer are recruited from blood Tregs or converted in situ from other CD4+ T cell subsets.

The CDR3 spans 14 residues, from the cysteine through the phenylalanine. CDR3 DNA is the only sequence kept; it has 42 bases, read in frame from the first base. Amplification of full-length TCR variable regions was done by 5' RACE PCR using constant-region reverse primers, and this step was followed by semi-nested PCR with Nested Universal Primer A. Using the ReliaPrep RNA Cell Miniprep System, total RNA was extracted, and the SMARTer RACE 5'/3' Kit was then used to reverse transcribe the RNA into 5'RACE-ready cDNA. Multiplex adaptors were used to barcode the full-length TCR alpha and beta libraries, which were then sequenced on an Illumina MiSeq. The published analysis was carried out like this. For each of nine subset-tissue groups, sequencing data from the five patients were pooled, and the groups were compared by unsupervised clustering of TCR gene usage. The Morisita-Horn index, with shared sequences weighted by their contribution to each repertoire, was used to calculate repertoire similarity. TCRdb reanalyzed the raw reads on its own, using fastp at Q25 for trimming and MiXCR for clone calling, and kept in-frame beta chains. One record per CDR3 amino acid sequence lists the most common genes and DNA. The V and J calls and clone size come from TCRdb's table, not from the authors' own analysis. Across this sample there are 7,500 to 8,500 distinct CDR3 sequences, with around 53% seen only once. The ten largest make up less than 5% of the sample.

As to this clonotype: No antigen is known for it. No much larger clonotype is one base removed from it; base qualities were not supplied.

The memory CD4+ T cell population was isolated based on a CD4+CD45RO+CD25- phenotype. Tregs, naive and memory CD4+ T cells from tumor, blood and ipsilateral draining lymph nodes of five or six breast cancer patients underwent full-length TCR alpha and beta sequencing. Tumor tissue and lymph nodes from ipsilateral axillary dissection were perfused with PBS, minced and digested with collagenase I and hyaluronidase. Ficoll density gradient centrifugation was used to isolate mononuclear cells from either lymph nodes or roughly 50 ml of peripheral blood. Sorted cell populations were confirmed by FACS to exceed 90% purity. Here is what the overall study found, with its caveats: Rather than covering whole repertoires, validation in the larger cohort was restricted to a single TCR beta V-J rearrangement. Tumor memory CD4+ T cell TCR gene usage clustered with blood and lymph node memory CD4+ cells and lymph node naive CD4+ cells. The greatest overlap of tumor-infiltrating Treg TCR alpha and beta sequences was observed with tumor naive CD4+ T cells, followed by blood naive CD4+ T cells.

Recombination joined TRBV21-1 with TRBJ1-2. TRBV21-1 is assigned pseudogene status. The sequence was collected from a female donor with breast cancer. Sample: memory CD4+ T cells sorted from a lymph node. According to the study, the label for this sample's cell subset or site signals: memory CD4+ T cells, CD4+CD45RO+CD25-. The CDR3 reads as follows: CASSKDGREYGYTF. The DNA is as follows: TGTGCCAGCAGCAAAGACGGCAGGGAATATGGCTACACCTTC.